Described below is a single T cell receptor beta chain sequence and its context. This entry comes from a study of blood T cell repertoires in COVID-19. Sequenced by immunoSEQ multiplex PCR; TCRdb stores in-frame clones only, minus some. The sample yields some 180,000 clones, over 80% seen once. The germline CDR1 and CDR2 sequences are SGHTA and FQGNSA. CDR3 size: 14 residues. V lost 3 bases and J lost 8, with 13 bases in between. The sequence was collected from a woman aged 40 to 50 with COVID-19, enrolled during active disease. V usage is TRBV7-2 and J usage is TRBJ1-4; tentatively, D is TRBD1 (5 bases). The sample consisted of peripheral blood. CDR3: CASSLGRTSEKLFF. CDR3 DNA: TGTGCCAGCAGCTTGGGCAGGACATCGGAAAAACTGTTTTTT.